The 11 T cell receptor beta chains below were found in one sample sequenced in a study of blood T cell repertoires in COVID-19. TCRdb's table, derived via immunoSEQ multiplex PCR, lists solely in-frame clones and lacks some. This repertoire shows roughly 190,000 clones, around 87% found once; its top ten account for around 24%. Specimen: PBMCs or T cells enriched from blood (not recorded which). The origin of the receptors is a woman aged 40 to 50 in a cohort exposed to, infected with or recovered from COVID-19 (not recorded which).

The V gene is TRBV19, the J gene TRBJ2-1; TRBD2 aligns across 12 bases. The J segment lost 10 bases and the V segment lost 5 bases, leaving 18 bases of the junction unmatched. The CDR3 runs 18 residues. Germline V gene lookup returns CDR1 LNHDA and CDR2 SQIVND (reference sequence). The CDR3 reads CASSSGTRLAGAFLEQFF. The CDR3 coding sequence is TGTGCCAGTAGTTCGGGAACCAGACTAGCGGGAGCCTTCTTGGAGCAGTTCTTC.

The V gene is TRBV2, the J gene TRBJ2-7; D is unclear. The CDR3 extends over 12 amino acids. Between the trimmed V and J ends, which lost 6 bases and 0 bases, there was a span of 6 bases. CDR1 and CDR2 (germline): SNHLY, FYNNEI. CDR3 sequence: CASRGDSYEQYF. In DNA form, the CDR3 reads TGTGCCAGCAGGGGCGACTCCTACGAGCAGTACTTC.

This chain uses TRBV5-6 with TRBJ1-1; D unresolved. CDR3 length: 12 amino acids. Germline assignment: CDR1 SGHDT and CDR2 YYEEEE. Trimming took off 4 bases at V and 1 base at J, with 5 bases between the two ends. CDR3 sequence (DNA): TGTGCCAGCAGCCTCTGGAACACTGAAGCTTTCTTT. Encoded protein: CASSLWNTEAFF.

The J gene is TRBJ1-6, the V gene TRBV7-8, with 8 bases identical to TRBD1. The CDR3 length is 14 residues. Germline V lookup: CDR1 SGHVS, CDR2 FQNEAQ. With 5 bases clipped from V and 6 bases from J, the junction kept 3 bases outside the gene matches. The CDR3 is CASSRTGFNSPLHF. CDR3 bases: TGTGCCAGCAGCAGGACAGGGTTTAATTCACCCCTCCACTTT.

This clone was seen once. The V call is TRBV9, the J call TRBJ1-2, with 8 bases matching TRBD1. This CDR3 spans 15 amino acids. The V gene end was trimmed by 3 bases and the J gene end by 1 base; junction bases not matched to a gene: 5. Germline CDR1 is SGDLS and CDR2 is YYNGEE. CDR3 region: CASSGGQVLNYGYTF. The CDR3 coding sequence is TGTGCCAGCAGCGGGGGACAGGTACTTAACTATGGCTACACCTTC.

Points on this clone: A read error may produce the germline difference seen at one junction end. J is TRBJ2-3 and V is TRBV2, with 8 nucleotides matching TRBD2. CDR1 is SNHLY and CDR2 is FYNNEI in the germline V gene. The CDR3 has 15 amino acids. CDR3 sequence reads: CASSQAGALGDTQYF. The CDR3 nucleotides read TGTGCCAGCAGTCAAGCGGGGGCTCTTGGAGATACGCAGTATTTT.

The V and J genes are TRBV10-1 and TRBJ2-3, with a possible D match to TRBD1 (5 bases). The CDR3 is made up of 13 amino acids. The germline V gene has CDR1 WNHNN and CDR2 SYGVQD (reference sequence). Trimming stripped 3 bases from V and 7 bases from J, with 11 bases between. This chain's CDR3 is CASSDRQTNTQYF. The CDR3 region has the DNA TGCGCCAGCAGTGATCGACAGACAAATACGCAGTATTTT.

The rearrangement uses TRBV11-3 and TRBJ2-1; 10 bases map to TRBD2. The CDR3 length is 17 residues. V lost 4 bases to trimming and J lost 4 bases; unmatched junction nucleotides: 10. Per germline, CDR1 SGHNT and CDR2 YENEEA. Here the CDR3 DNA reads TGTGCCAGCAGCTGGGAACCGGGACTAGCGCTATACAATGAGCAGTTCTTC. Its translation: CASSWEPGLALYNEQFF.

The chain carries TRBV27 and TRBJ1-1, with unresolved D. The CDR3 length is 13 residues. V was pared by 0 bases and J by 7 bases, with 9 bases between. CDR1 is MNHEY and CDR2 is SMNVEV in the germline V gene (reference sequence). This chain's CDR3 is CASSLSMAGEAFF. The CDR3 DNA reads as TGTGCCAGCAGTTTATCGATGGCAGGTGAAGCTTTCTTT.

This chain connects TRBV9 to TRBJ2-7, with D unclear. The germline CDR1 and CDR2 sequences are SGDLS and YYNGEE. The germline V and J ends were trimmed by 2 bases and 2 bases, with 8 bases remaining between them. CDR3 size: 13 residues. This CDR3 is CASSVHETYEQYF. The CDR3 nucleotides are TGTGCCAGCAGCGTCCACGAGACCTACGAGCAGTACTTC.

The chain links TRBV11-3 to TRBJ2-3, with D possibly being TRBD2 (6 bases). This CDR3 has 15 residues. V dropped 5 bases and J dropped 2 bases, with 14 bases sitting between them. The germline gives CDR1 SGHNT, CDR2 YENEEA. The CDR3, as DNA: TGTGCCAGCAGCCCAGGCGGGACTGACACAGATACGCAGTATTTT. Translated, it gives CASSPGGTDTDTQYF. Full variable domain (missing parts from reference TRBV11-3 and TRBJ2-3): EAGVVQSPRYKIIEKKQPVAFWCNPISGHNTLYWYLQNLGQGPELLIRYENEEAVDDSQLPKDRFSAERLKGVDSTLKIQPAELGDSAVYLCASSPGGTDTDTQYFGPGTRLTVL.